This T cell receptor (beta chain) stems from a study of long-term antiretroviral therapy in people with HIV. Version v3.0 of the immunoSEQ assay was performed at survey level. Repertoires were generated with immunoSEQ multiplex PCR, while TCRdb's copy carries only in-frame clones and drops some. The sample has tens of thousands of clones, under 85% seen once. Of note for this clone: Its matching antigen is unknown.

The samples, holding roughly 0.9-11 million cryopreserved PBMC, were thawed before DNA extraction was carried out. Study outcomes and limitations: Clonal populations expanded prior to ART predominated within the repertoire at all time points. Information on adherence, resistance and therapy changes was unavailable.

Sequenced here: unsorted PBMCs, sampled 0.5 years before starting antiretroviral therapy. This TCR derives from a man between 40 and 49 years old with HIV.

CDR3 loop: CASSQAGKAFF. CDR3 nucleotides: TGTGCCAGCAGCCAAGCAGGTAAAGCTTTCTTT. This sequence joins TRBV4-2 and TRBJ1-1, with unresolved D. Trimming removed 1 base at V and 9 bases at J, with 6 bases between. Per the germline V gene, CDR1 is LGHNA and CDR2 is YNFKEQ. The CDR3 covers 11 residues.